This T cell receptor (beta chain) was obtained from a study of blood T cell repertoires in COVID-19. Overall study: PBMCs, B-cell-depleted T cells, or T cells were the source of the cDNA or gDNA that made up the material.

The ends lost 4 bases at V and 0 bases at J; junction bases unmatched: 6. The CDR3 runs to 16 residues. Germline CDR1 LGHNA, CDR2 YNFKEQ. Method: immunoSEQ multiplex PCR; TCRdb's copy keeps in-frame clones and lacks some. The table has about 220,000 clones, 88% seen once. Source material: PBMCs or T cells enriched from blood (not recorded which). This chain connects TRBV4-2 to TRBJ2-3; TRBD2 matches at 8 bases. The sequence was obtained from a woman aged 40 to 55 with acute COVID-19. The CDR3 protein is CASSLRSGVSTDTQYF. CDR3 in DNA: TGTGCCAGCAGCCTTCGTAGCGGGGTCAGCACAGATACGCAGTATTTT.